This is a list of T cell receptor beta chains from one sample in a study of shared clonotypes between healthy human individuals. Libraries were prepared by immunoSEQ multiplex PCR; TCRdb keeps only in-frame clonotypes and omits some of them. The data show roughly 700,000 clones, around two thirds seen once. The sequenced material came from memory CD4+ T cells sorted from blood. These receptors were collected from a woman in her twenties or thirties in good health. Both conserved end residues are part of each CDR3.

J gene: TRBJ1-2; V gene: TRBV5-6; CDR3 protein: CASSPYTGTGLRGYTF
J gene: TRBJ1-1; V gene: TRBV19; CDR3 protein: CASKFPAPGTEAFF
J gene: TRBJ2-3; V gene: TRBV19; CDR3 protein: CASSPRLAGGPRVSTDTQYF
J gene: TRBJ1-5; V gene: TRBV7-9; CDR3 protein: CASSSELGGYGGPQHF
J gene: TRBJ2-3; V gene: TRBV5-1; CDR3 protein: CASRSGGLVDTQYF
J gene: TRBJ2-1; V gene: TRBV28; CDR3 protein: CASRYLGVGYNEQFF
J gene: TRBJ1-6; V gene: TRBV30; CDR3 protein: CAWSRTASRSYNSPLHF
J gene: TRBJ2-2; V gene: TRBV7-7; CDR3 protein: CASSASRANTGELFF
J gene: TRBJ2-6; V gene: TRBV28; CDR3 protein: CASSSPGDSGGSGANVLTF
J gene: TRBJ2-3; V gene: TRBV6-1; CDR3 protein: CASKRTGTSIDTQYF
J gene: TRBJ2-5; V gene: TRBV6-6; CDR3 protein: CASSYGTGETQYF
J gene: TRBJ1-4; V gene: TRBV4-1; CDR3 protein: CASSQDALSEKLFF
J gene: TRBJ2-2; V gene: TRBV25-1; CDR3 protein: CASSDRQGAVNTGELFF
J gene: TRBJ2-7; V gene: TRBV30; CDR3 protein: CAWSSRQGVSYEQYF
J gene: TRBJ2-5; V gene: TRBV10-2; CDR3 protein: CASSGTSGYQETQYF
J gene: TRBJ2-1; V gene: TRBV28; CDR3 protein: CATQGVAGNEQFF
J gene: TRBJ2-7; V gene: TRBV13; CDR3 protein: CASSPGQGKTYEQYF
J gene: TRBJ1-5; V gene: TRBV15; CDR3 protein: CATSRDIGSNQPQHF
J gene: TRBJ2-1; V gene: TRBV27; CDR3 protein: CASRSDRSFQSEQFF
J gene: TRBJ1-1; V gene: TRBV25-1; CDR3 protein: CASSGADPPTGNTEAFF
J gene: .; V gene: TRBV29-1; CDR3 protein: CSVDGRGDYEQYF
J gene: TRBJ2-7; V gene: TRBV6-5; CDR3 protein: CASSPAGYEQYF
J gene: TRBJ2-5; V gene: TRBV27; CDR3 protein: CASSFWQGRKETQYF
J gene: TRBJ2-2; V gene: TRBV28; CDR3 protein: CASSNPGLAGVGGELFF
J gene: TRBJ2-1; V gene: TRBV5-5; CDR3 protein: CASSLNEQFF
J gene: TRBJ2-1; V gene: TRBV6-1; CDR3 protein: CASNRGPQGDEQFF
J gene: TRBJ2-7; V gene: TRBV10-1; CDR3 protein: CASSEWTEQYF
J gene: TRBJ1-2; V gene: TRBV28; CDR3 protein: CASSQTGGSYGYTF
J gene: TRBJ2-1; V gene: TRBV18; CDR3 protein: CASSPPGWEQFF
J gene: TRBJ2-1; V gene: TRBV5-1; CDR3 protein: CASSIGSEQFF
J gene: TRBJ1-2; V gene: TRBV7-2; CDR3 protein: CASSFGGHYGYTF
J gene: TRBJ2-7; V gene: TRBV11-2; CDR3 protein: CASSHPPGEQYF